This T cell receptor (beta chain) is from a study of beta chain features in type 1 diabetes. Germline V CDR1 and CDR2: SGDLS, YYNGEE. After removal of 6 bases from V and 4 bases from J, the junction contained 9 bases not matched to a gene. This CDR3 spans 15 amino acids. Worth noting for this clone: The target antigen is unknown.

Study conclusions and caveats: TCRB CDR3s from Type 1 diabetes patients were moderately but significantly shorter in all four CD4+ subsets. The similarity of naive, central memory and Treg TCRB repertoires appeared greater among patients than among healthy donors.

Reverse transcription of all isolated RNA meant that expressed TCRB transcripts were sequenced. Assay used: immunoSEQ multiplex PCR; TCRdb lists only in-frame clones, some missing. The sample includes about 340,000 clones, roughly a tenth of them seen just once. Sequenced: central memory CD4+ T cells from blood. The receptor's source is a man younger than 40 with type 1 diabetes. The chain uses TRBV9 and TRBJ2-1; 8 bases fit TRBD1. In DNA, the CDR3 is TGTGCCAGCAACGTGGGACAGGCGCTTTACAATGAGCAGTTCTTC. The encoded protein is CASNVGQALYNEQFF.